These T cell receptor beta chains were read from a single sample in a study of cytomegalovirus exposure and HLA in healthy donors. Assay used: immunoSEQ multiplex PCR; TCRdb lists only in-frame clones, some missing. The table shows 150,000 to 200,000 clones, with 65% to 85% occurring only once. Source material: PBMCs. The receptors shown here come from a man aged 35 to 55 in good health and CMV-seropositive. CDR3s leave out the opening cysteine and the closing phenylalanine or tryptophan. A D gene is named only where the DNA matches it firmly. Size values are once, few and many counts, or a class for expanded clones, and some rows have none.

CDR3 length	clone size	V gene	D gene	J gene	CDR3 protein
11	few	TRBV19	-	TRBJ1-1	ASSIVRNTEAF
11	-	TRBV6-6	TRBD1	TRBJ2-1	ASRGTGGNEQF
10	-	TRBV6-5	-	TRBJ1-1	ASSWGGTEAF
13	-	TRBV9	TRBD1	TRBJ2-5	ASSVQGARQETQY
12	-	TRBV9	-	TRBJ2-5	ASSAGDGGSAQY
13	-	TRBV9	TRBD2	TRBJ2-7	ASSVGSGGTYEQY
12	-	TRBV7-8	TRBD1	TRBJ1-1	ASSADRGLTEAF
12	few	TRBV5-4	-	TRBJ1-2	ASSPGGTYYGYT
14	-	TRBV9	TRBD1	TRBJ1-6	ASSVDGTGRNSPLH
15	once	TRBV9	-	TRBJ1-1	ASSVSGTRDPTGEAF
10	-	TRBV11-3	-	TRBJ2-2	ASSLHFGELF
13	-	TRBV19	-	TRBJ2-7	ASSSALGVGYEQY
12	-	TRBV5-5	TRBD1	TRBJ1-2	ASSWDSLLYGYT
14	few	TRBV5-4	TRBD1	TRBJ1-3	ASSAGQASSGNTIY
12	-	TRBV5-1	TRBD2	TRBJ2-5	ASQPRGGQETQY
13	-	TRBV5-7	-	TRBJ1-5	ASSHQNYSNQPQH
13	-	TRBV6-5	TRBD2	TRBJ2-3	ASSYFGGDADTQY
11	few	TRBV7-9	-	TRBJ1-2	ASSLGPFEGYT
12	-	TRBV19	TRBD1	TRBJ2-7	ASSPGTGSYEQY
12	once	TRBV2	-	TRBJ1-1	ASSGGLRAKTAF
11	-	TRBV5-4	-	TRBJ2-5	ASSLDVGETQY
14	-	TRBV5-1	TRBD2	TRBJ2-3	ASSFSGSPITDTQY
12	few	TRBV9	TRBD2	TRBJ2-5	ASSVTSGGNTQY
12	-	TRBV10-3	TRBD1	TRBJ2-7	AISRSGQVYEQY
17	few	TRBV4-3	TRBD1	TRBJ2-1	ASSPGQGAAINPYNEQF
13	-	TRBV4-2	TRBD2	TRBJ2-2	ASSSAGGDTGELF
15	few	TRBV5-1	-	TRBJ1-3	ASSLVAGVSSGNTIY
11	-	TRBV10-3	TRBD1	TRBJ1-5	AIRDRVNQPQH
12	-	TRBV4-2	TRBD1	TRBJ1-2	ASSLGQGNYGYT
13	-	TRBV6-5	TRBD1	TRBJ1-2	ASSRGTGTNYGYT
16	-	TRBV11-2	TRBD2	TRBJ2-1	ASRRGAGTKSSYNEQF
14	-	TRBV4-3	TRBD1	TRBJ1-1	ASSRQTGTANTEAF
13	-	TRBV7-9	-	TRBJ1-2	ASSSLPQGRNGYT
13	-	TRBV6-5	TRBD2	TRBJ2-2	ASTRTSGGTGELF
11	-	TRBV10-2	-	TRBJ2-7	ASKLGSTGEQY
13	few	TRBV5-4	TRBD1	TRBJ1-6	ASSGGTDPNSPLH
10	-	TRBV27	-	TRBJ2-5	ASSLSRHALY
12	-	TRBV11-2	-	TRBJ2-2	ASNPGGGSGELF
12	-	TRBV7-2	-	TRBJ1-4	ASRPTALNEKLF
16	-	TRBV7-9	TRBD2	TRBJ2-1	ASSLDSLLAGSYNEQF
14	-	TRBV5-4	TRBD2	TRBJ2-2	ASSLADGGAYGELF